The sequence of this T cell receptor beta chain was determined in a study of CD8 T cells in ankylosing spondylitis. The study, taken as a whole, reports: The authors found the disease-linked clones to be CD8+ and relatively rare in peripheral blood. Before this, some motif variants had been reported in reactive arthritis synovial fluid and blood.

The table lists this clonotype with a few counts. Its antigen is still unknown. TCRdb re-analysed the 5' RACE reads in MiXCR, keeping a single row per CDR3 protein. This table has 250,000 to 350,000 distinct CDR3 sequences, roughly 20% appearing once. The clonotype was recovered from a female donor with ankylosing spondylitis or in good health (not recorded which). The sample was blood, either unsorted or a sorted T cell fraction (not recorded which).

The DNA of the CDR3 is TGTGCCAGCAGTGAATTAGGAGCTCTAGCGGGAGGGACCGATACGCAGTATTTT. Its protein product is CASSELGALAGGTDTQYF. The chain joins TRBV25-1 to TRBJ2-3; 12 bases line up with TRBD2. Germline CDR1 MGHDK, CDR2 SYGVNS. The CDR3 is made up of 18 amino acids. V trimming: 1 base; J trimming: 6 bases; junction bases outside the gene matches: 11.